This TCR beta chain was sequenced for a study of T-cell memory formation after mild COVID-19. This clonotype occurred a few times. MiXCR, applied by TCRdb to the 5' RACE reads, yields one record per CDR3 protein. The profile shows roughly 240,000 distinct CDR3 sequences, around 15% of them singletons. CDR3 size: 14 residues. Germline V gene lookup returns CDR1 SGHRS and CDR2 YFSETQ. Between the trimmed V and J ends, which lost 2 bases and 7 bases, there was a span of 13 bases. The chain recombines TRBV5-1 with TRBJ1-3; D may be TRBD1 (5 bases). Sequencing was done on a sample of PBMCs or a T cell subset sorted from them (not recorded which). This TCR came from a man aged 18 to 29 who had mild COVID-19 (a few samples of this study predate the infection). Cell type and time point are not known. CDR3 region: CASSLEGTGNTIYF. CDR3 bases: TGCGCCAGCAGCTTAGAGGGGACGGGGAACACCATATATTTT.